These 27 T cell receptor beta chains were all obtained from the same sample, sequenced in a study of T cell repertoires in cytomegalovirus infection. MiXCR was run by TCRdb on the reads, yielding one entry per CDR3 protein. The sample includes around 450,000 distinct CDR3 sequences, 25% to 40% of them seen just once. Material for sequencing was PBMCs. The receptor source for this set is a human donor in good health (CMV status not recorded). Some clones in this sample may be carry-over from other donors' samples.

The V and J genes are TRBV20-1 and TRBJ2-7; 9 positions agree with TRBD2. V gave up 5 bases and J gave up 2 bases; unmatched junction bases: 4. CDR1 and CDR2 (germline): DFQATT, SNEGSKA (reference sequence). CDR3 length: 13 residues. The CDR3 DNA follows: TGCAGTGCTGTCAAGCGGGGGGCCTACGAGCAGTACTTC. This codes for CSAVKRGAYEQYF.

The genes are TRBV2 and TRBJ2-3, with 7 bases lining up with TRBD1. This CDR3 spans 13 amino acids. Germline V CDR1 and CDR2: SNHLY, FYNNEI. The V gene end was trimmed by 9 bases and the J gene end by 3 bases; junction bases not matched to a gene: 6. CDR3 region: CARTDRLTDTQYF. Written as DNA, the CDR3 is TGTGCCAGGACGGACAGGTTAACAGATACGCAGTATTTT.

This clonotype turned up a few times. The gene calls are TRBV9 and TRBJ2-2; the D gene could be TRBD1 or TRBD2 (5 bases each). This CDR3 has 15 residues. The germline V gene encodes CDR1 SGDLS and CDR2 YYNGEE. The V gene lost 3 bases and the J gene lost 3 bases, with 12 bases spanning the gap. CDR3 loop: CASSGRDRDTGELFF. Written as DNA, the CDR3 is TGTGCCAGCAGCGGCCGGGACCGAGACACCGGGGAGCTGTTTTTT.

To note about this clonotype: Germline and junction disagree at one end, which may indicate a read error. V is TRBV4-1 and J is TRBJ2-5; 7 bases align to TRBD2. This CDR3 spans 14 amino acids. Germline CDR1 MGHRA, CDR2 YSYEKL. CDR3 nucleotides: TGCGCCAGAAGCCAAGCGGGGAAGAAAGAGACCCAGTACTTC. Protein sequence: CARSQAGKKETQYF.

This clonotype has more than one count but fewer than ten. The genes are TRBV4-3 and TRBJ1-5; possibly TRBD1 for D (6 bases). CDR3 length: 13 residues. The ends were cut back, 1 base at V and 7 bases at J, with 8 bases in the middle. Germline-derived CDR1 and CDR2 are LGHNA and YSLEER. CDR3 residues: CASSQGQGQPQHF. Here the CDR3 DNA reads TGCGCCAGCAGCCAAGGCCAGGGGCAGCCCCAGCATTTT.

This clonotype was seen a single time. The germline gene is not matched at one end of the junction; a read error may be the cause. The chain uses TRBV15 and TRBJ2-3; TRBD1 agrees at 8 bases. Looked up from germline, CDR1 is LNHNV and CDR2 is YYDKDF (reference sequence). CDR3 length: 14 residues. This CDR3 reads CASSRGLATDTQYF. CDR3 in DNA: TGTGCCTCCAGCAGGGGGCTGGCCACAGATACGCAGTATTTT.

The table lists this clonotype with a few counts. The chain combines TRBV4-2 with TRBJ2-1; D might be TRBD2 (6 bases). Germline CDR1 reads LGHNA; CDR2 reads YNFKEQ. This CDR3 has 16 amino acids. V shed 1 base and J shed 5 bases, with 15 bases lying between them. This CDR3 is CASSQVGGALNNEQFF. CDR3 bases: TGTGCCAGCAGCCAAGTAGGCGGGGCTCTGAACAATGAGCAGTTCTTC.

V is TRBV12-3 or TRBV12-4 and J is TRBJ2-7, with 12 bases matching TRBD2. J lost 0 bases, V lost 5 bases, and 5 bases had no gene match. CDR3 length: 16 residues. CDR3 sequence (DNA): TGTGCCAGCAGTAAACGGACTAGCGGGGCCTCCTACGAGCAGTACTTC. Amino acids: CASSKRTSGASYEQYF.

The CDR3 DNA is TGCAGTGCTAGGCACGATGGAAACACCATATATTTT. Protein sequence: CSARHDGNTIYF. The chain is built from TRBV20-1 and TRBJ1-3; unclear D gene. The CDR3 is made up of 12 amino acids. Germline V CDR1 and CDR2: DFQATT, SNEGSKA (reference sequence). V dropped 3 bases and J dropped 3 bases, with 6 bases sitting between them.

The chain recombines TRBV6-2 or TRBV6-3 with TRBJ2-2; D not resolved. The ends were cut back, 2 bases at V and 6 bases at J, with 4 bases in the middle. Germline assignment: CDR1 MNHEY and CDR2 SVGEGT. CDR3 length equals 12 residues. The CDR3 region is CASSYSPGELFF. The CDR3 DNA sequence: TGTGCCAGCAGTTACAGTCCCGGGGAGCTGTTTTTT.

Notes on this clonotype: One end of the junction fails to match germline, which may point to a read error. V gene TRBV6-1 combines with J gene TRBJ1-1; TRBD1 might be the D (6 bases). The length of the CDR3 is 13 residues. Per the germline V gene, CDR1 is MNHNS and CDR2 is SASEGT. The CDR3 protein is CASSEWGGTESFF. CDR3 in DNA: TGTGCCAGTAGTGAATGGGGGGGCACTGAATCTTTCTTT.

This clonotype came up a few times. The gene calls are TRBV5-6 and TRBJ2-7; D is uncertain. This CDR3 contains 12 residues. Trimming shortened V by 6 bases and J by 7 bases, and 14 bases separated the two germline ends. Germline lookup yields CDR1 SGHDT and CDR2 YYEEEE. CDR3 DNA: TGTGCCAGCACGCTGGGAAATAGGGAGCAGTACTTC. Translation gives CASTLGNREQYF. Combining the CDR3 with reference TRBV5-6 and TRBJ2-7 gives the whole variable domain DAGVTQSPTHLIKTRGQQVTLRCSPKSGHDTVSWYQQALGQGPQFIFQYYEEEERQRGNFPDRFSGHQFPNYSSELNVNALLLGDSALYLCASTLGNREQYFGPGTRLTVT.

This clonotype was counted a single time. The rearrangement links TRBV15 to TRBJ2-1; 8 bases fit TRBD2. The CDR3 is made up of 15 amino acids. The V segment lost 8 bases and the J segment 2 bases; nucleotides outside the gene matches: 8. Germline values: CDR1 LNHNV, CDR2 YYDKDF (reference sequence). DNA of the CDR3: TGTGCCACCCAACGGGGGGGGCCCCCCTACAATGAGCAGTTCTTC. Translation gives CATQRGGPPYNEQFF.

The CDR3 nucleotides are TGTGCCAGCAGCCGGGACTTCCGGGGCACTGAAGCTTTCTTT. Translated: CASSRDFRGTEAFF. This chain joins TRBV7-2 and TRBJ1-1, with D perhaps matching TRBD1 (5 bases). The CDR3 is 14 amino acids. Trimming stripped 5 bases from V and 4 bases from J, with 14 bases between. Germline CDR1 SGHTA, CDR2 FQGNSA.

This clonotype has only a few counts. V usage is TRBV5-1 and J usage is TRBJ1-5; D is perhaps TRBD1 (5 bases). Germline V gene sequence: CDR1 SGHRS, CDR2 YFSETQ. The V end lost 0 bases, the J end lost 0 bases, and 7 bases lay between the germline ends. The CDR3 sequence is 15 residues long. This CDR3 is CASSLVGVSNQPQHF. Written as DNA, the CDR3 is TGCGCCAGCAGCTTGGTGGGGGTTAGCAATCAGCCCCAGCATTTT.

This clonotype was picked up a small number of times. The chain uses TRBV20-1 and TRBJ2-2; D possibly corresponds to TRBD2 (6 bases). CDR1 and CDR2 (germline): DFQATT, SNEGSKA (reference sequence). The CDR3 loop spans 17 amino acids. Trimming pared 3 bases from V and 4 bases from J, leaving 21 bases between. This CDR3 reads CSARKSIGTSITGELFF. The CDR3 nucleotides are TGCAGTGCTAGGAAAAGTATCGGGACTTCGATCACCGGGGAGCTGTTTTTT.

This chain links TRBV7-6 with TRBJ2-7, with D possibly being TRBD2 (6 bases). The CDR3 has 13 residues. V lost 2 bases and J 7 bases, leaving 12 bases between the germline ends. Germline V CDR1 and CDR2: SGHVS, FNYEAQ. The CDR3 nucleotides are TGTGCCAGCAGCTTACAAGGAGGGGTTGAGCAGTACTTC. This sequence encodes CASSLQGGVEQYF.

This clonotype was seen repeatedly, ten times or more. V usage is TRBV7-8 and J usage is TRBJ1-1; D call uncertain. Germline V gene sequence: CDR1 SGHVS, CDR2 FQNEAQ. The germline V and J ends were trimmed by 0 bases and 0 bases, with 8 bases remaining between them. CDR3 length: 15 residues. Written as DNA, the CDR3 is TGTGCCAGCAGCTTAGCACTTCGGGTGAACACTGAAGCTTTCTTT. Protein sequence: CASSLALRVNTEAFF.

The chain links TRBV6-2 or TRBV6-3 to TRBJ2-3; D ambiguous. Trimming left V 0 bases short and J 4 bases short, with 8 bases between. CDR1 MNHEY and CDR2 SVGEGT come from the germline V gene. The CDR3 is made up of 14 amino acids. The CDR3 spells CASSYSEGADTQYF. In nucleotides, the CDR3 is TGTGCCAGCAGTTACTCGGAAGGAGCAGATACGCAGTATTTT.

The gene calls are TRBV5-4 and TRBJ2-5; D possibly uses TRBD1 or TRBD2 (6 bases each). This CDR3 has 14 residues. V was shortened by 9 bases and J by 5 bases, with 20 bases between the two germline ends. The germline gives CDR1 SGHNT, CDR2 YYREEE (reference sequence). The CDR3 nucleotides read TGTGCCACTACAGGGTCCGGGGGTCGGGAGACCCAGTACTTC. Encoded protein: CATTGSGGRETQYF.

As concerns this clonotype: One end of the junction does not line up with germline, which may come from a read error. The chain is built from TRBV4-1 and TRBJ2-3; TRBD1 matches at 9 bases. CDR3 length: 14 amino acids. The germline V gene encodes CDR1 MGHRA and CDR2 YSYEKL. CDR3 in DNA: TGCGCCAGCGATTTACAGGGGGCTACCGATACGAAGTATTTT. Protein sequence: CASDLQGATDTKYF.

This clonotype turned up a few times. This rearrangement joins TRBV2 to TRBJ1-1; D is unresolved. CDR3 size: 11 residues. Germline CDR1 and CDR2: SNHLY and FYNNEI. Between the trimmed V and J ends, which lost 4 bases and 4 bases, there was a span of 4 bases. CDR3: CASSVTTEAFF. The CDR3 DNA is TGTGCCAGCAGTGTGACCACTGAAGCTTTCTTT.

The chain employs TRBV11-3 and TRBJ2-1, with 15 bases identical to TRBD2. This CDR3 region has 18 residues. Germline CDR1 is SGHNT and CDR2 is YENEEA. The trim removed 0 bases at V and 2 bases at J, leaving 2 bases unmatched. This chain's CDR3 is CASSLDGTSGGTYNEQFF. As DNA, the CDR3 is TGTGCCAGCAGCTTAGATGGGACTAGCGGGGGGACCTACAATGAGCAGTTCTTC.

The gene calls are TRBV29-1 and TRBJ1-1; D is undetermined. The CDR3 covers 12 residues. Germline assignment: CDR1 SQVTM and CDR2 ANQGSEA. Trimming cost V 4 bases and J 1 base, with 7 bases left between them. The CDR3 loop is CSVGNENTEAFF. Here the CDR3 DNA reads TGCAGCGTTGGAAACGAGAACACTGAAGCTTTCTTT.

The V call is TRBV20-1, the J call TRBJ1-2, with D unclear. Germline CDR1 reads DFQATT; CDR2 reads SNEGSKA (reference sequence). The V and J ends lost 0 bases and 2 bases respectively, with 7 bases between them. The CDR3 runs to 13 residues. The CDR3 sequence: CSARDRANYGYTF. CDR3 sequence (DNA): TGCAGTGCTAGAGATCGTGCCAACTATGGCTACACCTTC.

This clonotype showed up many times. The chain is built from TRBV7-2 and TRBJ1-1; D remains ambiguous. CDR1 and CDR2 (germline): SGHTA, FQGNSA. The CDR3 is 15 amino acids. Trimming took 4 bases from V and 1 from J, leaving 13 bases between them. This CDR3 reads CASSSGPDTNTEAFF. Here the CDR3 DNA reads TGTGCCAGCAGCTCCGGCCCAGACACGAACACTGAAGCTTTCTTT.

This clonotype was counted many times. The chain joins TRBV6-1 to TRBJ2-6, with D hard to call. Germline lookup yields CDR1 MNHNS and CDR2 SASEGT. The CDR3 length is 17 residues. Deletions cut 2 bases from V and 0 bases from J, with 11 bases between. Written as DNA, the CDR3 is TGTGCCAGCAGTGAAATGGAGAAGAGCTCTGGGGCCAACGTCCTGACTTTC. Translating gives CASSEMEKSSGANVLTF.